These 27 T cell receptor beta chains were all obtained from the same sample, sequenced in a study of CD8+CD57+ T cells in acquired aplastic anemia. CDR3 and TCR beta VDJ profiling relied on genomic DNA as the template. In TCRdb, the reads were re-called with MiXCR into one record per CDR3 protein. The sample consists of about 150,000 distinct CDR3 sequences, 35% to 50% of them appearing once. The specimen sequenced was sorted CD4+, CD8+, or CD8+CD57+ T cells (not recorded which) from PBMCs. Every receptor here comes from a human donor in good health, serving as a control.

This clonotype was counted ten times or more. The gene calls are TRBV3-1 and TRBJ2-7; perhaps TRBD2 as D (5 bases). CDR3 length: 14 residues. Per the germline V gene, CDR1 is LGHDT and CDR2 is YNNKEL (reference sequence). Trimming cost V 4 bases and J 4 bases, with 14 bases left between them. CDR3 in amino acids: CASSPSARGYEQYF. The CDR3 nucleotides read TGTGCCAGCAGCCCCAGCGCTCGGGGATACGAGCAGTACTTC.

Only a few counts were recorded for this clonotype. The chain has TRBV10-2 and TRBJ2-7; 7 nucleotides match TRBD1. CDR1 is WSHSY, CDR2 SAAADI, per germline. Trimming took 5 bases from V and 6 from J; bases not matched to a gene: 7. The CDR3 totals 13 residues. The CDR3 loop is CASSLSTGIEQYF. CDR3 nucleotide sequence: TGCGCCAGCAGTCTCTCGACAGGGATCGAGCAGTACTTC.

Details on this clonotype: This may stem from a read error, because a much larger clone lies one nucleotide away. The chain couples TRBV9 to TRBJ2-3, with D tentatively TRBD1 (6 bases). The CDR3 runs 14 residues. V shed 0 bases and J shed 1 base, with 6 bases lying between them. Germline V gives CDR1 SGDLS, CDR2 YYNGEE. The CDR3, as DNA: TGTGCCAGCAGCGTAGGGGGGCGCACAGATACGCAGTATTTT. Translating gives CASSVGGRTDTQYF.

The DNA of the CDR3 is TGTGCCAGCAGCTTAGCAAGGGTCGGAGCTTTCTTT. Its translation is CASSLARVGAFF. V gene TRBV7-3 combines with J gene TRBJ1-1, with D unclear. Trimming shortened V by 2 bases and J by 10 bases, and 11 bases separated the two germline ends. CDR3 length: 12 amino acids. CDR1 and CDR2 from the germline V gene are SGHTA and FQGTGA.

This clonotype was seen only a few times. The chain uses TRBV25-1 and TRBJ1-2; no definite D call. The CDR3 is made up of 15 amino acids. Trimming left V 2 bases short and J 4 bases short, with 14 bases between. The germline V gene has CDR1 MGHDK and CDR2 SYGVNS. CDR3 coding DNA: TGTGCCAGCAGTGAAGCCAACAAGGGTGGCTATGGCTACACCTTC. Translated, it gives CASSEANKGGYGYTF.

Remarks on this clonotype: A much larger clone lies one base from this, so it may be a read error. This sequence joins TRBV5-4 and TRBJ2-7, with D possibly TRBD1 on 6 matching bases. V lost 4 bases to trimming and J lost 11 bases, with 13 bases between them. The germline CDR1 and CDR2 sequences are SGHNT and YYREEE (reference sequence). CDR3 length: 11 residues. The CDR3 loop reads CASSLTGREYF. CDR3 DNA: TGTGCCAGCAGCCTTACAGGGAGAGAGTACTTC.

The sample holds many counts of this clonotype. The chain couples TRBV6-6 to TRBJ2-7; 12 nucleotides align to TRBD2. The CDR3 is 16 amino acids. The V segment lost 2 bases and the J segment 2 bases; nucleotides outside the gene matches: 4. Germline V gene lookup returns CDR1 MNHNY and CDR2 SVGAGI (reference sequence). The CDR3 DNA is TGTGCCAGCAGTTACCCTTGGACTAGCGGGGCCTACGAGCAGTACTTC. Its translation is CASSYPWTSGAYEQYF.

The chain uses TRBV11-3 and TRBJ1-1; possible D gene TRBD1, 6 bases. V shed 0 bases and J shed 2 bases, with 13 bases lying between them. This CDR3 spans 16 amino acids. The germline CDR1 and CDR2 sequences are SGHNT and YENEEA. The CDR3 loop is CASSLDLWTENTEAFF. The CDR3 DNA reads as TGTGCCAGCAGCTTAGATCTCTGGACAGAAAACACTGAAGCTTTCTTT.

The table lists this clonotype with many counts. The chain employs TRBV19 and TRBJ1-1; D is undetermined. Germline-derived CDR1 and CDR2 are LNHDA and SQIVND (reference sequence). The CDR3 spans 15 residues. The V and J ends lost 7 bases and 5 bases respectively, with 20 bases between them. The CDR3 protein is CASTLTDGVGTEAFF. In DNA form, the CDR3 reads TGTGCCAGTACCTTGACCGACGGGGTCGGAACTGAAGCTTTCTTT. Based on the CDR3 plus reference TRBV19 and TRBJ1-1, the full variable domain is DGGITQSPKYLFRKEGQNVTLSCEQNLNHDAMYWYRQDPGQGLRLIYYSQIVNDFQKGDIAEGYSVSREKKESFPLTVTSAQKNPTAFYLCASTLTDGVGTEAFFGQGTRLTVV.

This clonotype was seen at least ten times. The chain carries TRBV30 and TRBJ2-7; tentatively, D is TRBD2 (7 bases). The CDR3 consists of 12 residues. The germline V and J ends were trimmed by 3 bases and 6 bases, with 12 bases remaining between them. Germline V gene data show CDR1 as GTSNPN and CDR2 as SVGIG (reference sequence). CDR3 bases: TGTGCCTGGAGGAACAGGGAGGGCGAGCAGTACTTC. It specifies CAWRNREGEQYF.

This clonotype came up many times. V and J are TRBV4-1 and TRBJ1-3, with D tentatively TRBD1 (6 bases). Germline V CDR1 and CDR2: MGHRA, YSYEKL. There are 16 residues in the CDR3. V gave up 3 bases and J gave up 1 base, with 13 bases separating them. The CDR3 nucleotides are TGCGCCAGCAGCCAGTACGAGGGGGGTTCTGGAAACACCATATATTTT. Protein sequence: CASSQYEGGSGNTIYF.

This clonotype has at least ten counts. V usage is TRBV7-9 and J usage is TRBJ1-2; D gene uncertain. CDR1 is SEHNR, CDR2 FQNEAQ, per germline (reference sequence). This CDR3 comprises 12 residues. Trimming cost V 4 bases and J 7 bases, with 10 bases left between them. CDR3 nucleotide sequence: TGTGCCAGCAGCTACCCGGGTGCTGGCTACACCTTC. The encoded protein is CASSYPGAGYTF.

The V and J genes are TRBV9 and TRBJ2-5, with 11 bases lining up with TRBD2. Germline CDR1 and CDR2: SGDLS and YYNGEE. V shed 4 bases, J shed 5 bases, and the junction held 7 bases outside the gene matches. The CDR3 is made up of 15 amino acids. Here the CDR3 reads CASSPRIAGGETQYF. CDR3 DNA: TGTGCCAGCAGCCCCCGGATAGCGGGGGGGGAGACCCAGTACTTC.

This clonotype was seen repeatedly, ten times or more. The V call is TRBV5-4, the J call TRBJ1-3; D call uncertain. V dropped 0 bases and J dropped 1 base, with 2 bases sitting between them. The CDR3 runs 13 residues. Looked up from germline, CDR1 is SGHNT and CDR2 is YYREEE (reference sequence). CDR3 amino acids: CASSLASGNTIYF. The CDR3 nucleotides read TGTGCCAGCAGCTTGGCGTCTGGAAACACCATATATTTT.

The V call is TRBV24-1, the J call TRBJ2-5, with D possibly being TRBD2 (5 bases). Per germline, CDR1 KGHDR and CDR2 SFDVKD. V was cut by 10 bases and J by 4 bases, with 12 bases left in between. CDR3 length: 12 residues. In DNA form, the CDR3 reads TGTGCCACTTGGACTCGAGGAGAGACCCAGTACTTC. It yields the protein CATWTRGETQYF.

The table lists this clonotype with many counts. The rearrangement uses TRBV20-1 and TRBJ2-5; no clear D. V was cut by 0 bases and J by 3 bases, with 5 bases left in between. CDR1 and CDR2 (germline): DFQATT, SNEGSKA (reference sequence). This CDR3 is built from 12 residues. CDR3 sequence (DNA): TGCAGTGCTAGAGATGGGAAAGAGACCCAGTACTTC. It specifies CSARDGKETQYF.

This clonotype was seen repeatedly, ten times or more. The CDR3 loop reads CASSSTSGRTDTQYF. CDR3 in DNA: TGTGCCAGCAGCTCGACTAGCGGGAGAACAGATACGCAGTATTTT. The chain couples TRBV11-2 to TRBJ2-3, with 12 bases that match TRBD2. V was pared by 4 bases and J by 3 bases, with 2 bases of the junction left unmatched. The CDR3 runs 15 residues. Germline V gene sequence: CDR1 SGHAT, CDR2 FQNNGV.

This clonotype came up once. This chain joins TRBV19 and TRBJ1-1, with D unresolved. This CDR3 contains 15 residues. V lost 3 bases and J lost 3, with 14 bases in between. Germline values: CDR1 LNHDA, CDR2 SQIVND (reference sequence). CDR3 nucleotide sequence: TGTGCCAGTAGTATGTCTTCGACGGTGGACACTGAAGCTTTCTTT. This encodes CASSMSSTVDTEAFF.

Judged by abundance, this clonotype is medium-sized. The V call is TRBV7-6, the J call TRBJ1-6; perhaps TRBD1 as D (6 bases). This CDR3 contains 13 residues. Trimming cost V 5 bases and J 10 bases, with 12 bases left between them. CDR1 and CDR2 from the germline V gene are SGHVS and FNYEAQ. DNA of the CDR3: TGTGCCAGCAGCCCGGACAGTTGGTCACCCCTCCACTTT. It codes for CASSPDSWSPLHF.

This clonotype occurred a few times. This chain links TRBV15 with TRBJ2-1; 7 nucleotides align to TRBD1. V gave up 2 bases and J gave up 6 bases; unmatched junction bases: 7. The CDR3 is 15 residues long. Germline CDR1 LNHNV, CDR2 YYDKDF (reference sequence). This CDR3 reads CATSRHPGQINEQFF. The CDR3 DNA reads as TGTGCCACCAGCAGACACCCGGGACAGATCAATGAGCAGTTCTTC.

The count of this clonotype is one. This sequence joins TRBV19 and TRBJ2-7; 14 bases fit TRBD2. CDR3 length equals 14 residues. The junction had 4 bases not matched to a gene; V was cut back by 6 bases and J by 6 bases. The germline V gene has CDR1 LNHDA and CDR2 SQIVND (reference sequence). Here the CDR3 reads CASRGLAGEGEQYF. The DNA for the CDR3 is TGTGCCAGTAGGGGACTAGCGGGAGAAGGCGAGCAGTACTTC.

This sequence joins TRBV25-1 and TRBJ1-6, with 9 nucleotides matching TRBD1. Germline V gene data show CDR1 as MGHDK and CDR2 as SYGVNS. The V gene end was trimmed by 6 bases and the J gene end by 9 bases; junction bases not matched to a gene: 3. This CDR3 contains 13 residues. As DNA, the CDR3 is TGTGCCAGCAGCTCGGACAGGGGTTCACCCCTCCACTTT. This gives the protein CASSSDRGSPLHF.

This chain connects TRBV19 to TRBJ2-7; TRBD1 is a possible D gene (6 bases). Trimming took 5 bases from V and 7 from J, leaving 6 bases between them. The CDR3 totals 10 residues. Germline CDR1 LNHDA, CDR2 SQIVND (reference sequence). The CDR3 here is CASSDREQYF. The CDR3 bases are TGTGCCAGTAGTGACAGGGAGCAGTACTTC.

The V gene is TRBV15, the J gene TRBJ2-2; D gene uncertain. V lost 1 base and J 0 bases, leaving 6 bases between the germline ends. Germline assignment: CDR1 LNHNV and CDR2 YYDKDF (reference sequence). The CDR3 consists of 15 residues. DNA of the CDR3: TGTGCCACCAGCAGAGCATACGCGAACACCGGGGAGCTGTTTTTT. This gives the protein CATSRAYANTGELFF.

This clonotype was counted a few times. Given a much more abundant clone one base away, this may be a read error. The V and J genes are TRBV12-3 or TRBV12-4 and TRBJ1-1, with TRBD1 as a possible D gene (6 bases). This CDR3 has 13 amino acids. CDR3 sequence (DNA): TGTGACAGCAGTCTCGGGACATACACTGAAGCTTTCTTT. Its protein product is CDSSLGTYTEAFF.

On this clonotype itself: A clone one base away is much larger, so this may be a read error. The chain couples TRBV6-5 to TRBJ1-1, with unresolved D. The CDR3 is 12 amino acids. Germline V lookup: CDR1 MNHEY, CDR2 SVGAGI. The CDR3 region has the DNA TGTGCCCGCAGTTCTTCCACAGTAGAAGCTTTCTTT. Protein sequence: CARSSSTVEAFF.

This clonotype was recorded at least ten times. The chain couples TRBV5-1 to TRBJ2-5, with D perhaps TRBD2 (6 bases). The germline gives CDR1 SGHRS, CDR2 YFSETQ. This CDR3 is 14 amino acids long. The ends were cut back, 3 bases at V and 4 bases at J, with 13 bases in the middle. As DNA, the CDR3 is TGCGCCAGCAGCTACGCGGGGCAGATAGAGACCCAGTACTTC. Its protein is CASSYAGQIETQYF.